The clone carrying this T cell receptor (beta chain) showed up just a few times. This record belongs to a study of blood T cell repertoires in COVID-19. Germline-derived CDR1 and CDR2 are LNHDA and SQIVND (reference sequence). The CDR3 is made up of 15 amino acids. V trimming: 5 bases; J trimming: 3 bases; junction bases outside the gene matches: 6. TCRdb's table, derived via immunoSEQ multiplex PCR, lists solely in-frame clones and lacks some. The data hold under 150,000 clones, with roughly 76% observed a single time. Sequencing was done on a sample of peripheral blood. The clonotype originates from a man older than 75 with acute or convalescent COVID-19. The chain couples TRBV19 to TRBJ2-7; 11 positions agree with TRBD1. The CDR3 DNA is TGTGCCAGTAGTCTTGCCGGGACAGGGGGCTACGAGCAGTACTTC. Translation: CASSLAGTGGYEQYF.